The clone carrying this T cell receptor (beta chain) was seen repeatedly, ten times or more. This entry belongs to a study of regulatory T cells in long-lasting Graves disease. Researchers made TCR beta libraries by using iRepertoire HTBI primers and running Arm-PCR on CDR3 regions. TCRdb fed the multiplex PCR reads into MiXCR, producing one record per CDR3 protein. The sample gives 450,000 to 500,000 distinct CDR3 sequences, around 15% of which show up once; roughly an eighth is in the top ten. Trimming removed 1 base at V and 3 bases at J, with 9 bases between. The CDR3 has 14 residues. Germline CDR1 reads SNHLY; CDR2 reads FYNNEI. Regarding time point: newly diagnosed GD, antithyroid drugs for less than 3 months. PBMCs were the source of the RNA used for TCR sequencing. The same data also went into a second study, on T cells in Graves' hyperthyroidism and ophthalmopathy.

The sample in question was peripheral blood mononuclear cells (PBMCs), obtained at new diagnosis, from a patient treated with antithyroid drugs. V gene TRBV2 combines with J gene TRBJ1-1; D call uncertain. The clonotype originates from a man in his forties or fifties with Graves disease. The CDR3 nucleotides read TGTGCCAGCAGTGAAGGAACGCGAGACACTGAAGCTTTCTTT. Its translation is CASSEGTRDTEAFF.